This T cell receptor (beta chain) is from a study of CD4 T cells in relation to SARS-CoV-2 and coronaviruses. As concerns this clone: The antigen is unknown.

With 1 base removed from V and 0 bases from J, the gap between germline ends came to 4 bases. The germline V gene has CDR1 SGHTA and CDR2 FQGNSA. This CDR3 spans 14 amino acids. Sorted naive or memory CD4+ cells met CEF peptides for roughly nine days. Some clones are missing from TCRdb's copy, which holds only in-frame ones; the method was immunoSEQ multiplex PCR. Of some 45,000 clones in the sample, approximately 80% were seen once. The receptor was isolated from an adult with COVID-19. The chain uses TRBV7-2 and TRBJ2-1, with no clear D. The specimen was naive CD4+ T cells from PBMCs, cultured in vitro. Subset reported: naive CD4+ T cells isolated by negative enrichment. The CDR3 loop is CASSLDSSYNEQFF. CDR3 DNA: TGTGCCAGCAGCTTAGACAGCTCCTACAATGAGCAGTTCTTC. Combining the CDR3 with reference TRBV7-2 and TRBJ2-1 gives the whole variable domain GAGVSQSPSNKVTEKGKDVELRCDPISGHTALYWYRQSLGQGLEFLIYFQGNSAPDKSGLPSDRFSAERTGGSVSTLTIQRTQQEDSAVYLCASSLDSSYNEQFFGPGTRLTVL.